The clone carrying this TCR beta chain was observed many times. These data come from a study of regulatory T cells in long-lasting Graves disease. Time point given: newly diagnosed GD, antithyroid drugs for less than 3 months. Extracted PBMC RNA gave rise to the TCR library. Germline lookup yields CDR1 KGHDR and CDR2 SFDVKD. The trim removed 5 bases at V and 4 bases at J, leaving 10 bases unmatched. The CDR3 loop spans 16 amino acids. To make TCR beta libraries, researchers used iRepertoire HTBI primers and Arm-PCR of CDR3 regions. Each CDR3 protein is one row after TCRdb ran MiXCR on the multiplex PCR reads. The sample shows around 450,000 distinct CDR3 sequences, more than 13% of them seen only once. The same sample was also used in a study of T cells in Graves' hyperthyroidism and ophthalmopathy.

This clonotype was obtained from a woman in her twenties or thirties with Graves disease. This material consisted of peripheral blood mononuclear cells (PBMCs), taken at new diagnosis, from a patient treated with antithyroid drugs. V usage is TRBV24-1 and J usage is TRBJ2-1; 7 nucleotides agree with TRBD2. This chain's CDR3 is CATSVEGGSIYNEQFF. The CDR3 nucleotides read TGTGCCACCAGTGTGGAGGGCGGGAGTATTTACAATGAGCAGTTCTTC.